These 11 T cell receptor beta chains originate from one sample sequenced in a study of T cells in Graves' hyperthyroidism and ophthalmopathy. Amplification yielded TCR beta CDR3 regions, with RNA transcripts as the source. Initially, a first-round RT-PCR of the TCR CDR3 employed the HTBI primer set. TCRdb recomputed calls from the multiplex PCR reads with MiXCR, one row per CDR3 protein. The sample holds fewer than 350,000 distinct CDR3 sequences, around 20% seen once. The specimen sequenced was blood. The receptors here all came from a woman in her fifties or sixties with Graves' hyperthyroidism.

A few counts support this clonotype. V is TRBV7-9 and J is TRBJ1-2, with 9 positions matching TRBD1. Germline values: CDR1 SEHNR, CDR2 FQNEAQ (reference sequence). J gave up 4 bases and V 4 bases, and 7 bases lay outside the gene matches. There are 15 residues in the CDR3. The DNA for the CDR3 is TGTGCCAGCAGCTCCTCCGGGACAGGGAGCTATGGCTACACCTTC. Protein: CASSSSGTGSYGYTF.

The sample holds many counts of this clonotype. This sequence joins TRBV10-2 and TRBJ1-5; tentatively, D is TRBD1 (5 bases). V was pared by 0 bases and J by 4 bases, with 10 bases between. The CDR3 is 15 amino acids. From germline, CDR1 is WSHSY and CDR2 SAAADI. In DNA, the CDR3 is TGCGCCAGCAGTGAGTCCCGGGACGGAAATCAGCCCCAGCATTTT. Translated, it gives CASSESRDGNQPQHF.

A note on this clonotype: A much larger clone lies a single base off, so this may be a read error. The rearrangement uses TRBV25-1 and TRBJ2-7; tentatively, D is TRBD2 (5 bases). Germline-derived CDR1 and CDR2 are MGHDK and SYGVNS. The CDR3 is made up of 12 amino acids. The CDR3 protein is CAGSEAVYEQYF. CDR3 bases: TGTGCCGGCAGTGAAGCGGTCTACGAGCAGTACTTC.

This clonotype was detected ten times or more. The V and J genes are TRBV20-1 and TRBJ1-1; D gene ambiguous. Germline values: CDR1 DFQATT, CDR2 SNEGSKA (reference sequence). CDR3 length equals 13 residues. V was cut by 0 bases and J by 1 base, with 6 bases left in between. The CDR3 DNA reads TGCAGTGCTAGAGAGCGGACGAACACTGAAGCTTTCTTT. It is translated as CSARERTNTEAFF.

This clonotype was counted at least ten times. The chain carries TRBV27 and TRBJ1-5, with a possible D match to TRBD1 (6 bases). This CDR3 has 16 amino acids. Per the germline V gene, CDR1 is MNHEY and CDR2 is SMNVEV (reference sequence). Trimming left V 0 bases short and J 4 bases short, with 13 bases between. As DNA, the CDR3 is TGTGCCAGCAGTTTATCGGTCGGCAGGGGAAATCAGCCCCAGCATTTT. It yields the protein CASSLSVGRGNQPQHF.

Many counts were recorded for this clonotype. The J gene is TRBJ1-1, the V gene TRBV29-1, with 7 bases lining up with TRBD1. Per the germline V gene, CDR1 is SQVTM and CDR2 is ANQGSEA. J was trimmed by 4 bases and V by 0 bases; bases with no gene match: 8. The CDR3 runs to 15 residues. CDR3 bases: TGCAGCGTTGAAGATCGACAGGGCTGGGGCACTGAAGCTTTCTTT. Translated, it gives CSVEDRQGWGTEAFF.

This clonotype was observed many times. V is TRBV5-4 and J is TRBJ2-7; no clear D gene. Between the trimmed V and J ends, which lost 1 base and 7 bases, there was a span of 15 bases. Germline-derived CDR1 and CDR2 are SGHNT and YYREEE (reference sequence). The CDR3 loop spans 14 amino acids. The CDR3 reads CASSLLGSPREQYF. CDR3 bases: TGTGCCAGCAGCTTGTTGGGCAGCCCCCGAGAGCAGTACTTC.

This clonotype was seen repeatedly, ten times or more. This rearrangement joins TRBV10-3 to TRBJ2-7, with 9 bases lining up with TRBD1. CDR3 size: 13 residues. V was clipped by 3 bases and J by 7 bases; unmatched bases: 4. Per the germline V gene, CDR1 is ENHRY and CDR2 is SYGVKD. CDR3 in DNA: TGTGCCATCAGTGAACAGGGGGCTCGTGAGCAGTACTTC. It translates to CAISEQGAREQYF.

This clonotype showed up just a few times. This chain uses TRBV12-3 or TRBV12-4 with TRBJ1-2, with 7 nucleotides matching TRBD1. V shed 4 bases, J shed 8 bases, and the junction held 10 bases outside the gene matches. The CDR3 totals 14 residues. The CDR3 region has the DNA TGTGCCAGCAGTTACCTACAGGGGCCGGGGGGCTACACCTTC. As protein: CASSYLQGPGGYTF.

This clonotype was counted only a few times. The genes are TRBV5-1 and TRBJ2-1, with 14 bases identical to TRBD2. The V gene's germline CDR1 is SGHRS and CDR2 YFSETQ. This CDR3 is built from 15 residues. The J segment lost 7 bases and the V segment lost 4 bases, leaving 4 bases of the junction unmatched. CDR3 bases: TGCGCCAGCAGCGTGGGACTAGCGGGAGTAAATGAGCAGTTCTTC. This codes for CASSVGLAGVNEQFF.

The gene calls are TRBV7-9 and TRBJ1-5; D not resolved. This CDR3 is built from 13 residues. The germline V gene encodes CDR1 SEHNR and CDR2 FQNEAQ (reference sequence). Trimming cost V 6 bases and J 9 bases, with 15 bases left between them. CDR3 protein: CASRPDGFGPQHF. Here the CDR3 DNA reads TGTGCCAGCAGACCGGACGGATTCGGGCCCCAGCATTTT. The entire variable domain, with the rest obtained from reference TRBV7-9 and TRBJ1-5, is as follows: DTGVSQNPRHKITKRGQNVTFRCDPISEHNRLYWYRQTLGQGPEFLTYFQNEAQLEKSRLLSDRFSAERPKGSFSTLEIQRTEQGDSAMYLCASRPDGFGPQHFGDGTRLSIL.